The present T cell receptor (beta chain) was sequenced within a study of control samples from healthy donors and cancer patients. TCRdb's table, derived via immunoSEQ multiplex PCR, lists solely in-frame clones and lacks some. The sample carries about 120,000 clones, around 87% recorded once. CDR1 and CDR2 (germline): SGHDT, YYEEEE. V dropped 4 bases and J dropped 2 bases, with 13 bases sitting between them. The length of the CDR3 is 15 residues. The rearrangement joins TRBV5-6 to TRBJ1-3; perhaps TRBD1 as D (5 bases). Sequencing was done on a sample of PBMCs. The clonotype originates from a woman aged 45-60 years with colorectal cancer. The CDR3 reads CASSATGTAGNTIYF. Here the CDR3 DNA reads TGTGCCAGCAGCGCAACCGGGACGGCTGGAAACACCATATATTTT.